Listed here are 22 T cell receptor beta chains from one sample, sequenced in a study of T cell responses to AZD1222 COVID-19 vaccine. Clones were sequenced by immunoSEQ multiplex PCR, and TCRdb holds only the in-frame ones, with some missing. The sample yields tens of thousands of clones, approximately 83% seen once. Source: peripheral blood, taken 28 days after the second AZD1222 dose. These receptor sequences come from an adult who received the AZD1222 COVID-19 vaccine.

CDR3 amino acids: CASSFGGANYGYTF. The CDR3 DNA follows: TGTGCCAGCAGTTTTGGGGGGGCTAACTATGGCTACACCTTC. V usage is TRBV28 and J usage is TRBJ1-2, with D tentatively TRBD1 (5 bases). CDR1 MDHEN and CDR2 SYDVKM come from the germline V gene. The CDR3 spans 14 residues. The V and J ends lost 3 bases and 0 bases respectively, with 8 bases between them.

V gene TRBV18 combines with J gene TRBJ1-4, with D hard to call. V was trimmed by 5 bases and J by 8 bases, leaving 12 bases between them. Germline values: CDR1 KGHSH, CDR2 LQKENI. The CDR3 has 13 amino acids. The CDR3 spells CASSDRVGEKLFF. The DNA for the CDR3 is TGTGCCAGCTCAGATCGCGTAGGGGAAAAACTGTTTTTT.

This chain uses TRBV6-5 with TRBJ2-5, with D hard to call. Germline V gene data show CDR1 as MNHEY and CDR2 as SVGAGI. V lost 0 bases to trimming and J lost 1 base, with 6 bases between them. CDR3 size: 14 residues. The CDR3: CASSYSPGQETQYF. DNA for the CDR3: TGTGCCAGCAGTTACTCCCCGGGCCAAGAGACCCAGTACTTC.

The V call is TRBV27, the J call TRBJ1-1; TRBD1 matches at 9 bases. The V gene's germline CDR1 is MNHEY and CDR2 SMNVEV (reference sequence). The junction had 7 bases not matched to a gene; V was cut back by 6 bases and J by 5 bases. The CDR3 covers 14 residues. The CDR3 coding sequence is TGTGCCAGCAGAGCCCTCGGGACAGGGACTGAAGCTTTCTTT. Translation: CASRALGTGTEAFF.

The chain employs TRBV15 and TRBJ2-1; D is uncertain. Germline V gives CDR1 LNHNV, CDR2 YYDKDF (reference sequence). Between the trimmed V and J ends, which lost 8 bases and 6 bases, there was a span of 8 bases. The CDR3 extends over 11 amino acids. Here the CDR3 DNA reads TGTGCCACCGGCTCTATCAATGAGCAGTTCTTC. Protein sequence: CATGSINEQFF.

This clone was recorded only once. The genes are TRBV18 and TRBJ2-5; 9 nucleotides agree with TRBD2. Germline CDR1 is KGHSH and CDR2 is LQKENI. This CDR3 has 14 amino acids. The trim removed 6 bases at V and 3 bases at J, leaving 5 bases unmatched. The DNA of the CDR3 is TGTGCCAGCTCGATATCTAGCGGGGAAGAGACCCAGTACTTC. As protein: CASSISSGEETQYF.

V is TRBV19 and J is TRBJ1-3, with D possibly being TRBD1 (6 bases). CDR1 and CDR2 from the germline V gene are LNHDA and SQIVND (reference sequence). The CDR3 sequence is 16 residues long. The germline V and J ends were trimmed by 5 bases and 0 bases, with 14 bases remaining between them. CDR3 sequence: CASSYLPGASGNTIYF. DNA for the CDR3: TGTGCCAGTAGTTACCTTCCAGGGGCCTCTGGAAACACCATATATTTT.

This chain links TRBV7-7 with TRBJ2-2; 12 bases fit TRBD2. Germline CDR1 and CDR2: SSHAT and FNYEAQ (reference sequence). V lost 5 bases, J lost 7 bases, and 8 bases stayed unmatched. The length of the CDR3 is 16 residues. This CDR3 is CASSASSGGVVGELFF. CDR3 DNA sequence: TGTGCCAGCAGCGCCTCTAGCGGGGGGGTCGTCGGGGAGCTGTTTTTT.

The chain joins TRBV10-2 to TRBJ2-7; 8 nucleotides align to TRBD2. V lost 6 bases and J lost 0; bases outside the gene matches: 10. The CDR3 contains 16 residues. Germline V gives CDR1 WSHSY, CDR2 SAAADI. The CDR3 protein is CASSATGGGYSYEQYV. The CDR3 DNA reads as TGCGCCAGCAGCGCTACCGGGGGGGGATACTCCTACGAGCAGTACGTC.

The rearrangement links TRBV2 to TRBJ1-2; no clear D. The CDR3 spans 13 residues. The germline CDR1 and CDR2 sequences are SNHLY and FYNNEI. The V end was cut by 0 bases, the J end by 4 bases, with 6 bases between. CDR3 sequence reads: CASSEATPYGYTF. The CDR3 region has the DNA TGTGCCAGCAGTGAAGCAACACCCTATGGCTACACCTTC.

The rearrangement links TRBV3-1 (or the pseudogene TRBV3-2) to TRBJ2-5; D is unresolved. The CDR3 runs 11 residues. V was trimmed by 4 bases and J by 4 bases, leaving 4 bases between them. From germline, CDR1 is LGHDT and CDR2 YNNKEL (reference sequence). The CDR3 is CASSPSETQYF. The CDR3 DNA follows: TGTGCCAGCAGCCCATCAGAGACCCAGTACTTC.

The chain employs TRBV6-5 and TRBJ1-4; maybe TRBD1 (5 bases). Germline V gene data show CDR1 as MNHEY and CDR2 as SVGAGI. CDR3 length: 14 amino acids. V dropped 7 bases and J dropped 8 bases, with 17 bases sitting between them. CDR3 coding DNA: TGTGCCAGCACTTTAAACCCGGGACGCGAAAAACTGTTTTTT. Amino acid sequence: CASTLNPGREKLFF.

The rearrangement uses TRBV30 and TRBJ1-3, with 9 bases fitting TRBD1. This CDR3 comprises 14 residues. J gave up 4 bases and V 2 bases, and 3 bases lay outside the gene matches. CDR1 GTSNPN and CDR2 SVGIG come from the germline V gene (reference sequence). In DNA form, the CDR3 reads TGTGCCTGGAGTTTGGGACAGGGAGGAAACACCATATATTTT. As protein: CAWSLGQGGNTIYF.

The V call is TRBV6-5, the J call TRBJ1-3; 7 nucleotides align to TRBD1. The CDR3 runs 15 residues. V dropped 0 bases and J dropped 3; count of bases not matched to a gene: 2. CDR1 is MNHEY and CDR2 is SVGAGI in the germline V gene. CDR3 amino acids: CASSYSGQLGNTIYF. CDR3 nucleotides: TGTGCCAGCAGTTACTCGGGACAGCTTGGAAACACCATATATTTT.

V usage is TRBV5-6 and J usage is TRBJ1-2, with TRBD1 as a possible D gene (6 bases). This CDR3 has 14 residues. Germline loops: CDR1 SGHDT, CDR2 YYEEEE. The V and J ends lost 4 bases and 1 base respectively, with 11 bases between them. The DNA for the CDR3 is TGTGCCAGCAGCGACGCGGACAGTAACTATGGCTACACCTTC. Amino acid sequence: CASSDADSNYGYTF.

CDR3 amino acids: CASSSSGSMNTEAFF. The CDR3 DNA is TGTGCCAGCAGCTCCAGCGGTTCAATGAACACTGAAGCTTTCTTT. The chain combines TRBV7-2 with TRBJ1-1; D is undetermined. CDR3 length: 15 residues. V was trimmed by 4 bases and J by 0 bases, leaving 12 bases between them. Germline lookup yields CDR1 SGHTA and CDR2 FQGNSA.

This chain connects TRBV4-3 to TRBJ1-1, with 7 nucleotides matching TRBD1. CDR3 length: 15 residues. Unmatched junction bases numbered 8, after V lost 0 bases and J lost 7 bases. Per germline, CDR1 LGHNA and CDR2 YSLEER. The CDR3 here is CASSQEKGGRGEAFF. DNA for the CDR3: TGCGCCAGCAGCCAAGAAAAAGGGGGCCGCGGTGAAGCTTTCTTT.

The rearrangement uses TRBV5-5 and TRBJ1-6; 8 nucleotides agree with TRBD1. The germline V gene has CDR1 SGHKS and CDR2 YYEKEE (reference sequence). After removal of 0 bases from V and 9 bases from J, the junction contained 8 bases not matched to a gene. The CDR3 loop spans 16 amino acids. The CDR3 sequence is CASSLGGQVLVSPLHF. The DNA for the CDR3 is TGTGCCAGCAGCTTGGGGGGACAGGTTTTGGTTTCACCCCTCCACTTT.

CDR3 sequence: CASSNPGVSMNTEAFF. Written as DNA, the CDR3 is TGTGCCAGCAGTAACCCCGGGGTGTCGATGAACACTGAAGCTTTCTTT. This chain connects TRBV28 to TRBJ1-1, with D uncertain. Germline V gene lookup returns CDR1 MDHEN and CDR2 SYDVKM. The CDR3 runs 16 residues. The V end lost 5 bases, the J end lost 0 bases, and 16 bases lay between the germline ends.

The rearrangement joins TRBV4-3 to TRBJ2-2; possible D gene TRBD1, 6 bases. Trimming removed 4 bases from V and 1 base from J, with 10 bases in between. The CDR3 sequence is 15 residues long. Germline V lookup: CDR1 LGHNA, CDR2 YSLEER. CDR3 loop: CASSPETGNTGELFF. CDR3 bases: TGCGCCAGCAGCCCCGAGACAGGGAACACCGGGGAGCTGTTTTTT.

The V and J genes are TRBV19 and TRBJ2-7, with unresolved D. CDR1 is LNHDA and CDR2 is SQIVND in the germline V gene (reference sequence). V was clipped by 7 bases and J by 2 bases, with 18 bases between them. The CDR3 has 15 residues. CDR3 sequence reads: CASKGLTAQTYEQYV. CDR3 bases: TGTGCCAGTAAGGGTCTAACAGCCCAAACCTACGAGCAGTACGTC.

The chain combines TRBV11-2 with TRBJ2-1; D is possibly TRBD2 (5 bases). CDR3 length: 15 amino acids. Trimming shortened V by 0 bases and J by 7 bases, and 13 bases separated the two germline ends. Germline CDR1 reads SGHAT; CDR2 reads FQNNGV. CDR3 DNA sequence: TGTGCCAGCAGCTTAGATCCCCTAGCCCCGAATGAGCAGTTCTTC. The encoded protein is CASSLDPLAPNEQFF.